This T cell receptor (beta chain) was captured in a study of shared clonotypes between healthy human individuals. CD45RO-negative CD8 cells positively selected for CCR7 made up the naive population, which excluded terminally differentiated effector memory CD45RA+ cells. The table came from immunoSEQ multiplex PCR; TCRdb's copy has only in-frame clones and leaves some out. This table holds some 2,000,000 clones, about 95% found once. The source material was naive CD8+ T cells sorted from blood. The sequence derives from a man aged 18 to 30 in good health.

The CDR3 loop is CASSHLSAISYEQYF. The CDR3 DNA is TGTGCCAGCTCACACCTATCCGCTATTTCCTACGAGCAGTACTTC. The rearrangement links TRBV18 to TRBJ2-7, with D unresolved. Trimming took 4 bases from V and 1 from J, leaving 14 bases between them. The CDR3 has 15 amino acids. CDR1 and CDR2 (germline): KGHSH, LQKENI.